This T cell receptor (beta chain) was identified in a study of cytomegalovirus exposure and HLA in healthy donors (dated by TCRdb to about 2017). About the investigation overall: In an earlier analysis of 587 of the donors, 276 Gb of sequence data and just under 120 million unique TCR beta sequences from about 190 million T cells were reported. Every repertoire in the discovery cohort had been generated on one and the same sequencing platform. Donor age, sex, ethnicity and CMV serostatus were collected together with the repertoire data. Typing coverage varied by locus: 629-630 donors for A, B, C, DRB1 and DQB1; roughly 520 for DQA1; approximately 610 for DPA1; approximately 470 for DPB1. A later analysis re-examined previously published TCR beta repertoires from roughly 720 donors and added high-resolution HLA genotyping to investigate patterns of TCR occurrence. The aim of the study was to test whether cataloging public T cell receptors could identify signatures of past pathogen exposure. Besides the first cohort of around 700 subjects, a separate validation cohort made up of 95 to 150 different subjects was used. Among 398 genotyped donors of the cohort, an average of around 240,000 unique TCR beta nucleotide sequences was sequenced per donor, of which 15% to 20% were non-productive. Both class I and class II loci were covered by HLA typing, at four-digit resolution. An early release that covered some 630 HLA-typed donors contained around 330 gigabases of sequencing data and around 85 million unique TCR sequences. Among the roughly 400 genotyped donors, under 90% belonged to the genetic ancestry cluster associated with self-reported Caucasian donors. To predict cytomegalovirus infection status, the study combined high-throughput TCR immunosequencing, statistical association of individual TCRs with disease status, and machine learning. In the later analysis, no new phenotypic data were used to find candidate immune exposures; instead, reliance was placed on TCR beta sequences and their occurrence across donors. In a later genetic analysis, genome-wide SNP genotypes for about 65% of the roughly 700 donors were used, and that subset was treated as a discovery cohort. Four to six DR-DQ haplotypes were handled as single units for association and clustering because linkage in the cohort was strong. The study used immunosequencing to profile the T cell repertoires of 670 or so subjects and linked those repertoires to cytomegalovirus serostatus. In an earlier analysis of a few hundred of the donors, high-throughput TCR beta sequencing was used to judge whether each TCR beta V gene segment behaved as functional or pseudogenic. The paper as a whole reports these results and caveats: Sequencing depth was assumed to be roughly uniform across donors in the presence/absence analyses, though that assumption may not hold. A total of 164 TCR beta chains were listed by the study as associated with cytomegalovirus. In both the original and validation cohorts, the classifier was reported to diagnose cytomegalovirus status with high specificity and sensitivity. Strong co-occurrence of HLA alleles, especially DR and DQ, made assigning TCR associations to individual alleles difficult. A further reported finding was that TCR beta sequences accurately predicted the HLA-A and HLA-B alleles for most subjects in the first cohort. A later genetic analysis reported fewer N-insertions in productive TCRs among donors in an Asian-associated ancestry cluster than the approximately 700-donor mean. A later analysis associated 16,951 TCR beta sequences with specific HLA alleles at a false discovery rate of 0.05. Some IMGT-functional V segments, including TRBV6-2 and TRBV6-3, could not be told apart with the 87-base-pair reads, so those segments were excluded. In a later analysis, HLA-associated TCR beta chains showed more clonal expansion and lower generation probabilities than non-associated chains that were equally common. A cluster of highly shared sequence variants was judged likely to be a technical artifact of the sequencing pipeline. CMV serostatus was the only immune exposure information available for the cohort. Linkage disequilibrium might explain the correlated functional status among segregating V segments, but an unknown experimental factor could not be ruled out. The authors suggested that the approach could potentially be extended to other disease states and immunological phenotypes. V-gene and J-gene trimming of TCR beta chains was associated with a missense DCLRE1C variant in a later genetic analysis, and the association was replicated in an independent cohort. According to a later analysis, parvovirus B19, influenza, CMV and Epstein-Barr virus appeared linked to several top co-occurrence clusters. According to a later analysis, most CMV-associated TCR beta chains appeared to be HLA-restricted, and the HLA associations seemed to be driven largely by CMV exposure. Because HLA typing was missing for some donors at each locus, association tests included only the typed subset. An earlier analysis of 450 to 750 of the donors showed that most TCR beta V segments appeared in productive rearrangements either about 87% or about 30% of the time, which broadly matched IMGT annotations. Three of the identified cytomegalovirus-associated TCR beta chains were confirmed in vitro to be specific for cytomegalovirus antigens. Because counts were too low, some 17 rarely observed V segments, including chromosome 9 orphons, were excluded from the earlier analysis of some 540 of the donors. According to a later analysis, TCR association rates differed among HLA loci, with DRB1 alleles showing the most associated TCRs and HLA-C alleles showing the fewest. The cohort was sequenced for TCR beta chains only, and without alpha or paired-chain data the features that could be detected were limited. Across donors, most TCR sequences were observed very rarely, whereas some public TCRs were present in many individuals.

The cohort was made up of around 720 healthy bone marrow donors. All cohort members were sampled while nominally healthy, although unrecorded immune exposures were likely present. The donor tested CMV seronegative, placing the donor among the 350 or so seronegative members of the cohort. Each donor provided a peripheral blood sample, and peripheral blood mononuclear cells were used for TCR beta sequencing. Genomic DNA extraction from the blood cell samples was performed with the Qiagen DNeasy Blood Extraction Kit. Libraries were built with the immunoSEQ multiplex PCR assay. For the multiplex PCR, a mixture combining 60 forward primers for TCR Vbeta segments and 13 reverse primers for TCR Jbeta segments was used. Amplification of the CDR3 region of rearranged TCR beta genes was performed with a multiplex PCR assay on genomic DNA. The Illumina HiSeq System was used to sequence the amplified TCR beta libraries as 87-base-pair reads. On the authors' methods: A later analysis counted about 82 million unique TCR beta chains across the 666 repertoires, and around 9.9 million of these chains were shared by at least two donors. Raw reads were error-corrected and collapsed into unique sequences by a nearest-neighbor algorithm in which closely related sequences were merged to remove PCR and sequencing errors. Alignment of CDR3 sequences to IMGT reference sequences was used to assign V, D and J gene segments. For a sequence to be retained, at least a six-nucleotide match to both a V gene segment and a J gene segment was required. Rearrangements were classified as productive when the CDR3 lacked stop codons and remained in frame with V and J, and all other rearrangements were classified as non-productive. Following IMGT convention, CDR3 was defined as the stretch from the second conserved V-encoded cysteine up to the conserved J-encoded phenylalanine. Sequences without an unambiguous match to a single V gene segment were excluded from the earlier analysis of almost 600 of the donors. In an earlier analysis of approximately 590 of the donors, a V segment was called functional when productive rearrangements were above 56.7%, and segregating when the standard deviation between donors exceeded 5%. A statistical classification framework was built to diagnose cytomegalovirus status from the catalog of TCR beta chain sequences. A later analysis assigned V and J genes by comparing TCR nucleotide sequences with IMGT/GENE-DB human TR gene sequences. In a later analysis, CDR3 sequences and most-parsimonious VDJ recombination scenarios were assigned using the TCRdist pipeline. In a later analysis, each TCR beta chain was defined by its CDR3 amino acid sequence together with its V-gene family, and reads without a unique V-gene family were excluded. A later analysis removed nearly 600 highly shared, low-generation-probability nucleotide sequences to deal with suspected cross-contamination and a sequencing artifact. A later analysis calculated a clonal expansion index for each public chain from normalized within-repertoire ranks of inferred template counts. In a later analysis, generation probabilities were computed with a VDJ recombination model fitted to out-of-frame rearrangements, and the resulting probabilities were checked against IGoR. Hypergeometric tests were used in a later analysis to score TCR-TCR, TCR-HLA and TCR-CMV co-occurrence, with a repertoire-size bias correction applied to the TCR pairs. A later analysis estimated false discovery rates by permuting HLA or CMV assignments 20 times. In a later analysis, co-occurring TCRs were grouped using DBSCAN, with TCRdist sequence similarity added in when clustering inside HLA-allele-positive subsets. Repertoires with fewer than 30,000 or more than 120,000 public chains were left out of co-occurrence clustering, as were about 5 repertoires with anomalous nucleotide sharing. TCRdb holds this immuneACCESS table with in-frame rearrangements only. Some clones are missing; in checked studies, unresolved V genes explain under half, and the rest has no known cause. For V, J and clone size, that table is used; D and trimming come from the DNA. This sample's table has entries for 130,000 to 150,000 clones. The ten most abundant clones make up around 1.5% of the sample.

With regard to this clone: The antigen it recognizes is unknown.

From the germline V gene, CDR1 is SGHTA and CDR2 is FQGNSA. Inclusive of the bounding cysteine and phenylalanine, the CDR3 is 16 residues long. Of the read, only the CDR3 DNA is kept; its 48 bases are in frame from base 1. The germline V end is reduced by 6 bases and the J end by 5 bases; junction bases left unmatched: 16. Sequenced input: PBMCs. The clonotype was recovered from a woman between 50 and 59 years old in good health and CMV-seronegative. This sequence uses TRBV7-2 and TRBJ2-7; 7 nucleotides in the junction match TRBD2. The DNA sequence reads TGTGCCAGCAGACGTAGCCTCACTAGCGTAAGGGACGAGCAGTACTTC. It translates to CASRRSLTSVRDEQYF.